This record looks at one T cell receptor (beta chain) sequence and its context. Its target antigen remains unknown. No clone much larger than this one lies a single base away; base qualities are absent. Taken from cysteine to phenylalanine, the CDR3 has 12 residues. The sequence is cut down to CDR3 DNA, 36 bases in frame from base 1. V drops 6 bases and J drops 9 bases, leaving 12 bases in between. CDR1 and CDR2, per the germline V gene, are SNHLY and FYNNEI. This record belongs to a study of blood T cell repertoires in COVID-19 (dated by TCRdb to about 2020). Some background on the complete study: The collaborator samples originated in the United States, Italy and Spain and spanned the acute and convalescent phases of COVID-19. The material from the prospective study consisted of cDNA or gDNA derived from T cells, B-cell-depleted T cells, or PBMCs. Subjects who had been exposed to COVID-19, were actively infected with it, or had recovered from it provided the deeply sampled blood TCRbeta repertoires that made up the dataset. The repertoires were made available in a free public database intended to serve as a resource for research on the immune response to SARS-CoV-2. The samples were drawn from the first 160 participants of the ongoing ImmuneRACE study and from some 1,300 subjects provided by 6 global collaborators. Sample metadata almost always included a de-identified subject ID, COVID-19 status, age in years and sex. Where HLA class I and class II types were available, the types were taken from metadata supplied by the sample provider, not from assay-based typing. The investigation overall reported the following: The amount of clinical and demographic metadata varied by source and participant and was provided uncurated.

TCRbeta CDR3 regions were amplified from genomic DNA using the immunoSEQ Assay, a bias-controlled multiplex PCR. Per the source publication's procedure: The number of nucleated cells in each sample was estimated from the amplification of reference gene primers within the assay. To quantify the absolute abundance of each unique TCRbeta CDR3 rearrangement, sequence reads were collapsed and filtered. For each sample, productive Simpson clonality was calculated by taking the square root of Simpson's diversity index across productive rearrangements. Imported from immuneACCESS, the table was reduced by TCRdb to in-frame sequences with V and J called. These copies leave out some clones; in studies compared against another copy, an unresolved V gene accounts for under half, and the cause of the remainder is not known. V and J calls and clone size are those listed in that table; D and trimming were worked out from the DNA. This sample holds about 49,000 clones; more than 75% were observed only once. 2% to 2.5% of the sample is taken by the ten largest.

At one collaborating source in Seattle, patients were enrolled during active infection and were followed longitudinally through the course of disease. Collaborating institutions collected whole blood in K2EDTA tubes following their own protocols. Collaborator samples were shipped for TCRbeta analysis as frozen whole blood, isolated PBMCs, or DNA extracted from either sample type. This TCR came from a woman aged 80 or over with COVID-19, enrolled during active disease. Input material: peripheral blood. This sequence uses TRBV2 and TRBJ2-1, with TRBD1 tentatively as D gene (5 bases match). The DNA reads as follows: TGTGCCAGCAGGATTCAGGGCATTGAGCAGTTCTTC. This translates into CASRIQGIEQFF. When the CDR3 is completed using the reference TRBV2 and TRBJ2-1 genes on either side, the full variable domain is EPEVTQTPSHQVTQMGQEVILRCVPISNHLYFYWYRQILGQKVEFLVSFYNNEISEKSEIFDDQFSVERPDGSNFTLKIRSTKLEDSAMYFCASRIQGIEQFFGPGTRLTVL.